The present T cell receptor (beta chain) was sequenced within a study of shared clonotypes between healthy human individuals. CDR3 length: 16 residues. V was pared by 5 bases and J by 6 bases, with 14 bases of the junction left unmatched. Germline lookup yields CDR1 SGHVS and CDR2 FQNEAQ. Profiled with immunoSEQ multiplex PCR; TCRdb holds only in-frame clones, not every one. This sample has over 400,000 clones, with around 80% found just once. V is TRBV7-8 and J is TRBJ2-7; the match to TRBD1 covers 9 bases. Specimen: PBMCs. The TCR was taken from a woman in her forties in good health. Some clones in this sample may be carry-over from other donors' samples. The CDR3 region has the DNA TGTGCCAGCAGCACCAGCACCGGGACAGGGTTTTCCGAGCAGTACTTC. This gives the protein CASSTSTGTGFSEQYF.